This T cell receptor beta chain originates from a study of T cells in Graves' hyperthyroidism and ophthalmopathy. TCR beta CDR3 regions were amplified from RNA. Researchers ran a first-round RT-PCR on the TCR CDR3 using the HTBI primer set. TCRdb analysed the multiplex PCR reads with MiXCR anew, one entry per CDR3 protein. The sample has hundreds of thousands of distinct CDR3 sequences, less than 25% seen once; the top ten hold 34%. In this sample, this clonotype turned up a few times. The CDR3 loop spans 14 amino acids. In germline, CDR1 is MGHRA, CDR2 YSYEKL. Trimming shortened V by 1 base and J by 8 bases, and 11 bases separated the two germline ends. Investigators excluded patients with uncontrolled infection, other autoimmune disease, pregnancy or lactation.

This clonotype originated in a man aged 30 to 45 with Graves' ophthalmopathy. Input material: blood. The rearrangement uses TRBV4-1 and TRBJ2-2, with no clear D. CDR3 sequence reads: CASSQGGGTGELFF. The DNA of the CDR3 is TGCGCCAGCAGCCAAGGGGGTGGTACTGGGGAGCTGTTTTTT.